This T cell receptor (beta chain) was recovered during a study of blood T cell repertoires in COVID-19. Profiling relied on immunoSEQ multiplex PCR, and the TCRdb table lists in-frame clones only, not all of them. The repertoire includes 200,000 to 250,000 clones, 80% of them detected once, and less than 7% sits in the top ten. This clonotype was sampled from a woman in her 70s with acute or convalescent COVID-19. The sample comprised peripheral blood.

The CDR3 loop reads CASSLRQGGTGELFF. Here the CDR3 DNA reads TGTGCCAGCAGCCTGAGACAGGGCGGGACCGGGGAGCTGTTTTTT. The chain combines TRBV7-3 with TRBJ2-2; 7 bases fit TRBD1. This CDR3 contains 15 residues. CDR1 SGHTA and CDR2 FQGTGA come from the germline V gene. Losses at the gene ends were 5 bases for V and 5 bases for J; bases not matched to a gene: 8.